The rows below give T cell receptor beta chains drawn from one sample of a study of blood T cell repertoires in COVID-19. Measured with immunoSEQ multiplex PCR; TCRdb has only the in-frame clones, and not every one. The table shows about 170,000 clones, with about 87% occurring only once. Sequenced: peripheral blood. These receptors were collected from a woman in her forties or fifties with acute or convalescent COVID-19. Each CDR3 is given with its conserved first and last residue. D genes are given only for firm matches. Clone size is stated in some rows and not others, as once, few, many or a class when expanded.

CDR3nt: TGTGCCTGGAGTCCCCGAGGAGTAAACCTTTCACCCCTCCACTTT
CDR3aa: CAWSPRGVNLSPLHF
d_gene: NA
j_gene: TRBJ1-6
abundance: NA
v_gene: TRBV30

CDR3nt: TGTGCCAGCAGCTTTAATTTTGGGACAGGGAATCAGCCCCAGCATTTT
CDR3aa: CASSFNFGTGNQPQHF
d_gene: TRBD1
j_gene: TRBJ1-5
abundance: NA
v_gene: TRBV7-2

CDR3nt: TGTGCCAGCAGCTTAGGGACAGGGCGAGGCGAAAAACTGTTTTTT
CDR3aa: CASSLGTGRGEKLFF
d_gene: TRBD1
j_gene: TRBJ1-4
abundance: NA
v_gene: TRBV7-8

CDR3nt: TGTGCCAGCAGCTCCGGGACAGGGGGCAACTATGGCTACACCTTC
CDR3aa: CASSSGTGGNYGYTF
d_gene: TRBD1
j_gene: TRBJ1-2
abundance: NA
v_gene: TRBV7-2

CDR3nt: TGTGCCAGCAGTGTACTAGCGGGAGGTCTGGCAGATACGCAGTATTTT
CDR3aa: CASSVLAGGLADTQYF
d_gene: TRBD2
j_gene: TRBJ2-3
abundance: NA
v_gene: TRBV2

CDR3nt: TGCGCCAGCAGCTTGGAGGGGGCGAGAAGCACTGAAGCTTTCTTT
CDR3aa: CASSLEGARSTEAFF
d_gene: TRBD1
j_gene: TRBJ1-1
abundance: NA
v_gene: TRBV5-1

CDR3nt: TGTGCCAGCAGCTCCGGGACAGGGGGCAGAGTAGACTACAATGAGCAGTTCTTC
CDR3aa: CASSSGTGGRVDYNEQFF
d_gene: TRBD1
j_gene: TRBJ2-1
abundance: NA
v_gene: TRBV5-6

CDR3nt: TGTGCCAGCAGCTCGTCGGGACTAGCGGGAGTAGAGCAGTTCTTC
CDR3aa: CASSSSGLAGVEQFF
d_gene: TRBD2
j_gene: TRBJ2-1
abundance: NA
v_gene: TRBV7-8

CDR3nt: TGTGCCTGGAGAAGTGGGGGGAGAGGACCAAGCGAGACCCAGTACTTC
CDR3aa: CAWRSGGRGPSETQYF
d_gene: NA
j_gene: TRBJ2-5
abundance: NA
v_gene: TRBV30

CDR3nt: TGTGCCAGCAGTAACCCAGGGCAGCTCGACACTGAAGCTTTCTTT
CDR3aa: CASSNPGQLDTEAFF
d_gene: NA
j_gene: TRBJ1-1
abundance: NA
v_gene: TRBV11-2

CDR3nt: TGTGCCAGCACCAGGGGGAATCAGCCCCAGCATTTT
CDR3aa: CASTRGNQPQHF
d_gene: TRBD1
j_gene: TRBJ1-5
abundance: NA
v_gene: TRBV2

CDR3nt: TGCGCCAGCAGTGTCGGACAGGCCTATGGCTACACCTTC
CDR3aa: CASSVGQAYGYTF
d_gene: TRBD1
j_gene: TRBJ1-2
abundance: few
v_gene: TRBV10-2

CDR3nt: TGTGCCAGCAGCTTTGGGGGGGGCACAGATACGCAGTATTTT
CDR3aa: CASSFGGGTDTQYF
d_gene: TRBD2
j_gene: TRBJ2-3
abundance: NA
v_gene: TRBV11-1

CDR3nt: TGTGCCAGCAGCGCGGGAGCGGGAGTCCCTTTATACAATGAGCAGTTCTTC
CDR3aa: CASSAGAGVPLYNEQFF
d_gene: TRBD2
j_gene: TRBJ2-1
abundance: NA
v_gene: TRBV5-8

CDR3nt: TGTGCCAGCAGCTATCTCCAGGGGAACTATGGCTACACCTTC
CDR3aa: CASSYLQGNYGYTF
d_gene: NA
j_gene: TRBJ1-2
abundance: NA
v_gene: TRBV5-5

CDR3nt: TGCGCCAGCAGCTTAGAGCCCCGCCACTCTGGAAACACCATATATTTT
CDR3aa: CASSLEPRHSGNTIYF
d_gene: NA
j_gene: TRBJ1-3
abundance: NA
v_gene: TRBV4-1

CDR3nt: TGTGCCTGCCAGGGATCAGGAAACACCATATATTTT
CDR3aa: CACQGSGNTIYF
d_gene: NA
j_gene: TRBJ1-3
abundance: NA
v_gene: TRBV30

CDR3nt: TGTGCCAGTAGTACTGGGACTGCTGGCAATCAGCCCCAGCATTTT
CDR3aa: CASSTGTAGNQPQHF
d_gene: NA
j_gene: TRBJ1-5
abundance: NA
v_gene: TRBV19

CDR3nt: TGTGCCAGCAGCTTACCCCGACTAGCGGGAGGTCCCAGATCCTACGAGCAGTACTTC
CDR3aa: CASSLPRLAGGPRSYEQYF
d_gene: TRBD2
j_gene: TRBJ2-7
abundance: NA
v_gene: TRBV7-9

CDR3nt: TGCGCCAGCAGCCAAGGGGGACAGGGATATGAAAAACTGTTTTTT
CDR3aa: CASSQGGQGYEKLFF
d_gene: TRBD1
j_gene: TRBJ1-4
abundance: NA
v_gene: TRBV4-1

CDR3nt: TGTGCCAGCAGTTATGGGCAGCACACAGATACGCAGTATTTT
CDR3aa: CASSYGQHTDTQYF
d_gene: NA
j_gene: TRBJ2-3
abundance: NA
v_gene: TRBV6-6

CDR3nt: TGTGCCAGCAGCGGAGGGGGTTTGAGAGAGACCCAGTACTTC
CDR3aa: CASSGGGLRETQYF
d_gene: NA
j_gene: TRBJ2-5
abundance: NA
v_gene: TRBV9

CDR3nt: TGCAGCGTTTGGCCTAGCGGGAGGGGTTCCTACAATGAGCAGTTCTTC
CDR3aa: CSVWPSGRGSYNEQFF
d_gene: TRBD2
j_gene: TRBJ2-1
abundance: once
v_gene: TRBV29-1

CDR3nt: TGTGCCAGCAGCTTAGTCTCGGGGAGGATTATGGCAGATACGCAGTATTTT
CDR3aa: CASSLVSGRIMADTQYF
d_gene: NA
j_gene: TRBJ2-3
abundance: NA
v_gene: TRBV7-2

CDR3nt: TGCGCCAGCAGCTTGGAGGGACAGGGCTCTGGAAACACCATATATTTT
CDR3aa: CASSLEGQGSGNTIYF
d_gene: TRBD1
j_gene: TRBJ1-3
abundance: NA
v_gene: TRBV5-1

CDR3nt: TGTGCTAGTGGTCTCCCCGGGGTAGCGTCTTCTGGCACAGATACGCAGTATTTT
CDR3aa: CASGLPGVASSGTDTQYF
d_gene: NA
j_gene: TRBJ2-3
abundance: NA
v_gene: TRBV12-5

CDR3nt: TGTGCCAGCAGCCCCTTGGAGAATGCTGGAAACACCATATATTTT
CDR3aa: CASSPLENAGNTIYF
d_gene: NA
j_gene: TRBJ1-3
abundance: few
v_gene: TRBV6-6

CDR3nt: TGTGCCAGCTCACAACTAGAGCAAGAGACCCAGTACTTC
CDR3aa: CASSQLEQETQYF
d_gene: NA
j_gene: TRBJ2-5
abundance: once
v_gene: TRBV18

CDR3nt: TGTGCCACCAGTGACTTCGGACACCAGGCCAATCAGCCCCAGCATTTT
CDR3aa: CATSDFGHQANQPQHF
d_gene: NA
j_gene: TRBJ1-5
abundance: few
v_gene: TRBV24-1

CDR3nt: TGTGCCAGCAGCTTTCTAGCGGGAGGGGGGGAGACCCAGTACTTC
CDR3aa: CASSFLAGGGETQYF
d_gene: TRBD2
j_gene: TRBJ2-5
abundance: NA
v_gene: TRBV7-2

CDR3nt: TGTGCCACCGGACTGGGGGGACAGGGCTACACCTTC
CDR3aa: CATGLGGQGYTF
d_gene: TRBD1
j_gene: TRBJ1-2
abundance: NA
v_gene: TRBV15

CDR3nt: TGTGCCAGCAGTCTAGCGGGAGGGGCGAACACCGGGGAGCTGTTTTTT
CDR3aa: CASSLAGGANTGELFF
d_gene: TRBD2
j_gene: TRBJ2-2
abundance: NA
v_gene: TRBV2

CDR3nt: TGCGCCAGCAGTGAGCCCAGGTCCAATCAGCCCCAGCATTTT
CDR3aa: CASSEPRSNQPQHF
d_gene: NA
j_gene: TRBJ1-5
abundance: NA
v_gene: TRBV10-2

CDR3nt: TGTGCCAGCAGCTTAGTGGGCAGGGACAGTTTATACACCTTC
CDR3aa: CASSLVGRDSLYTF
d_gene: TRBD1
j_gene: TRBJ1-2
abundance: NA
v_gene: TRBV7-2

CDR3nt: TGTGCCAGTAGTATTATCCCAGGTTCCGCCGTCGGGACAGGGGGTCGAGAGACCCAGTACTTC
CDR3aa: CASSIIPGSAVGTGGRETQYF
d_gene: TRBD1
j_gene: TRBJ2-5
abundance: once
v_gene: TRBV19

CDR3nt: TGTGCCAGTAGTCACCCAGGATCAACTAATGAAAAACTGTTTTTT
CDR3aa: CASSHPGSTNEKLFF
d_gene: NA
j_gene: TRBJ1-4
abundance: NA
v_gene: TRBV19

CDR3nt: TGTGCCAGCAGCTCCCGGACTAGCGGGGGTTACGAGCAGTACTTC
CDR3aa: CASSSRTSGGYEQYF
d_gene: TRBD2
j_gene: TRBJ2-7
abundance: NA
v_gene: TRBV13

CDR3nt: TGTGCCAGTAGTACCAGGGGAGTAACTAATGAAAAACTGTTTTTT
CDR3aa: CASSTRGVTNEKLFF
d_gene: NA
j_gene: TRBJ1-4
abundance: NA
v_gene: TRBV19

CDR3nt: TGCGCCAGCAGAATCGGGGGGACGAACACCGGGGAGCTGTTTTTT
CDR3aa: CASRIGGTNTGELFF
d_gene: TRBD2
j_gene: TRBJ2-2
abundance: NA
v_gene: TRBV5-1

CDR3nt: TGTGCCAGCAGCACAGGGAACTATGGCTACACCTTC
CDR3aa: CASSTGNYGYTF
d_gene: NA
j_gene: TRBJ1-2
abundance: NA
v_gene: TRBV7-9

CDR3nt: TGCGCCAGCAGCCCCGGGGGGCGGGAAACTGAAGCTTTCTTT
CDR3aa: CASSPGGRETEAFF
d_gene: NA
j_gene: TRBJ1-1
abundance: NA
v_gene: TRBV5-1